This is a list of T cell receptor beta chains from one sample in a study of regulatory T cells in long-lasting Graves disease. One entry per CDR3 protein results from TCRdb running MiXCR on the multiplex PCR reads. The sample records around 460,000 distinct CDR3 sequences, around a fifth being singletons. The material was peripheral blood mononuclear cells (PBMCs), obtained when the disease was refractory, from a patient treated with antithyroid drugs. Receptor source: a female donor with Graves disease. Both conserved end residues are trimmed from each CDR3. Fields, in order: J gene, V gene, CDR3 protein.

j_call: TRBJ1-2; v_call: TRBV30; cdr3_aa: AWTRTGEGYT
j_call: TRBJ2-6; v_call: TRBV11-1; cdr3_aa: ASSPVDSSGANVLT
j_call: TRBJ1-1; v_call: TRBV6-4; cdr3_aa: ASSYLPTGGFTEAF
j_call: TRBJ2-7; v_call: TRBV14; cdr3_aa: ASSHSFEQY
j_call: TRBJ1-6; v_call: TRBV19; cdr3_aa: ASSPGQNNSPLH
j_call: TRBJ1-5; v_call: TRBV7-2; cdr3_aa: ASSQWEEDGSNQPQH
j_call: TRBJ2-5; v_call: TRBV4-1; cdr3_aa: ASSQAAQETQY
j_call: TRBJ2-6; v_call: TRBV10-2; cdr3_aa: ASSERGPGANVLT
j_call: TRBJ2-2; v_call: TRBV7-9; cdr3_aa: ASSLQTGMAGELF
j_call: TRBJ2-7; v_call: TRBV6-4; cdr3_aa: ASSEWGDPTYEQY
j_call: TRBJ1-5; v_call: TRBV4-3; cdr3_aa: ASSPSVGWFNQPQH
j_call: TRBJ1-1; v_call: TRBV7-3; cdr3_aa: ASSSHVGGLAF
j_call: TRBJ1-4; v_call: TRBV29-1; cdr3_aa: SVELGSTNEKLF
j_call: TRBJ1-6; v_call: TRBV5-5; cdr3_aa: ASSLTQSPLH
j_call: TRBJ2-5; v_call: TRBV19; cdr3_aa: ASSIAGSQETQY
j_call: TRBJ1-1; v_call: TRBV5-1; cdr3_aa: ASRIDMNTEAF
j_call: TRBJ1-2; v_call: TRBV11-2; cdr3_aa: ASSYRLANYGYT
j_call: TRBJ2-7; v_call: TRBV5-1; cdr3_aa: ASSLYRGVGEQY
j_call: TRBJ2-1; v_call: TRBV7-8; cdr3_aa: ASSSLREGSHEQF
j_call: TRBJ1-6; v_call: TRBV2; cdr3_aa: ASSERTSSYNSPLH
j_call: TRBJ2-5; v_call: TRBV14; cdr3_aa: ASSTRTDQETQY
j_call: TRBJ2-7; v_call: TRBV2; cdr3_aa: ASSSPQVKEQY
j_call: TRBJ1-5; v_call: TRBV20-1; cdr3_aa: SATSGSNQPQH